The 14 T cell receptor beta chains in this list originate from one sample, sequenced in a study of cytomegalovirus exposure and HLA in healthy donors. The study ran its PCR with 60 Vbeta and 13 Jbeta primers. Sequencing was performed with immunoSEQ multiplex PCR; in TCRdb, only in-frame clones are kept and a portion is missing. The sample contains 150,000 to 200,000 clones, roughly 90% of which appear only once. The sample comprised PBMCs. The receptors originated from a woman aged 18-35 years in good health and CMV-seronegative.

The chain joins TRBV7-8 to TRBJ2-1; a possible D gene is TRBD2 (7 bases). Germline loops: CDR1 SGHVS, CDR2 FQNEAQ. This CDR3 comprises 18 residues. V gave up 3 bases and J gave up 1 base, with 19 bases separating them. The DNA of the CDR3 is TGTGCCAGCAGCTTTGGCGGGAGAGGGGGTCGGTCCTACAATGAGCAGTTCTTC. Translated: CASSFGGRGGRSYNEQFF.

The rearrangement joins TRBV6-5 to TRBJ1-2; TRBD1 might be the D (6 bases). This CDR3 spans 14 amino acids. Looked up from germline, CDR1 is MNHEY and CDR2 is SVGAGI. V lost 4 bases to trimming and J lost 4 bases, with 13 bases between them. The CDR3 protein is CASSSPQGSYGYTF. CDR3 nucleotide sequence: TGTGCCAGCAGTTCCCCACAGGGAAGCTATGGCTACACCTTC.

The V gene is TRBV6-4, the J gene TRBJ1-5; the D is unclear. Germline V gene lookup returns CDR1 MRHNA and CDR2 SNTAGT. Trimming took off 10 bases at V and 2 bases at J, with 21 bases between the two ends. The CDR3 is 16 amino acids. The CDR3 protein is CATELSPSRGNQPQHF. Here the CDR3 DNA reads TGTGCCACCGAACTAAGCCCCTCTCGGGGCAATCAGCCCCAGCATTTT.

V is TRBV7-2 and J is TRBJ2-7; possible D gene TRBD2, 5 bases. Germline V gene lookup returns CDR1 SGHTA and CDR2 FQGNSA. The V end was cut by 1 base, the J end by 3 bases, with 13 bases between. This CDR3 is built from 15 residues. The CDR3 DNA follows: TGTGCCAGCAGCTTAGAGGCGGGCAGCCTCTACGAGCAGTACTTC. This translates into CASSLEAGSLYEQYF.

This clone appeared a few times. The V and J genes are TRBV7-9 and TRBJ2-3, with 11 positions matching TRBD2. CDR1 SEHNR and CDR2 FQNEAQ come from the germline V gene (reference sequence). There are 15 residues in the CDR3. After removal of 1 base from V and 6 bases from J, the junction contained 3 bases not matched to a gene. The CDR3 loop is CASSLGASGRDTQYF. The CDR3 coding sequence is TGTGCCAGCAGCTTAGGTGCTAGCGGGAGGGATACGCAGTATTTT.

This clone was recorded a few times. The gene calls are TRBV4-1 and TRBJ1-1; no clear D. V lost 3 bases, J lost 5 bases, and 16 bases lay in between. The CDR3 runs 15 residues. Germline loops: CDR1 MGHRA, CDR2 YSYEKL. CDR3 residues: CASSHPLLSLTEAFF. The CDR3 coding sequence is TGCGCCAGCAGCCACCCGCTATTATCGCTTACTGAAGCTTTCTTT.

The rearrangement links TRBV5-4 to TRBJ2-5; TRBD2 aligns across 9 bases. From germline, CDR1 is SGHNT and CDR2 YYREEE (reference sequence). Trimming at V came to 4 bases and at J to 2 bases, leaving 6 bases not matched to a gene. The CDR3 extends over 15 amino acids. CDR3 nucleotides: TGTGCCAGCAGCCCTCCCGCGGGGGGGCAAGAGACCCAGTACTTC. It yields the protein CASSPPAGGQETQYF.

The chain uses TRBV4-1 and TRBJ2-5; possibly TRBD2 for D (5 bases). The J call may not be correct, given that the DNA end is closer to TRBJ2-7. CDR3 length equals 15 residues. Germline V gene sequence: CDR1 MGHRA, CDR2 YSYEKL. This CDR3 is CASSQGGAGHREQYF. The DNA of the CDR3 is TGCGCCAGCAGCCAAGGGGGAGCTGGGCATCGCGAGCAGTACTTC.

The gene calls are TRBV5-1 and TRBJ1-1, with D perhaps matching TRBD1 (6 bases). CDR1 and CDR2 from the germline V gene are SGHRS and YFSETQ. The CDR3 has 13 amino acids. With 6 bases removed from V and 4 bases from J, the gap between germline ends came to 13 bases. This CDR3 reads CASTVTGTTEAFF. The CDR3 DNA sequence: TGCGCCAGCACCGTTACAGGGACCACTGAAGCTTTCTTT.

This clone has only one observation. The V and J genes are TRBV5-1 and TRBJ2-7, with D possibly being TRBD1 (6 bases). Trimming cost V 0 bases and J 0 bases, with 10 bases left between them. The CDR3 sequence is 15 residues long. CDR1 is SGHRS and CDR2 is YFSETQ in the germline V gene. As DNA, the CDR3 is TGCGCCAGCAGCTTGGGGACAGCCAGCTCCTACGAGCAGTACTTC. Translation: CASSLGTASSYEQYF.

The gene calls are TRBV5-1 and TRBJ2-3; 9 nucleotides line up with TRBD1. Germline V lookup: CDR1 SGHRS, CDR2 YFSETQ. V shed 3 bases and J 1 base; nucleotides not matched to a gene: 9. This CDR3 is built from 17 residues. This CDR3 reads CASSSVVRTGGTDTQYF. The CDR3 DNA follows: TGCGCCAGCAGCTCGGTGGTGCGGACAGGGGGCACAGATACGCAGTATTTT.

J is TRBJ2-3 and V is TRBV6-6, with 11 bases fitting TRBD2. The V gene's germline CDR1 is MNHNY and CDR2 SVGAGI (reference sequence). The CDR3 totals 15 residues. With 6 bases clipped from V and 5 bases from J, the junction kept 7 bases outside the gene matches. Here the CDR3 DNA reads TGTGCCAGCAGGACCCTAGCGGGGGGTGGAGATACGCAGTATTTT. Translated, it gives CASRTLAGGGDTQYF.

The chain uses TRBV7-2 and TRBJ2-5; D perhaps matches TRBD1 (6 bases). The DNA end favors TRBJ2-7, so the J call may be wrong. Germline-derived CDR1 and CDR2 are SGHTA and FQGNSA. The CDR3 is 15 residues long. The chain's CDR3 is CASSRMTGSKYEQYF. The CDR3 region has the DNA TGTGCCAGCAGTAGAATGACAGGATCTAAATACGAGCAGTACTTC.

This rearrangement joins TRBV30 to TRBJ1-1; D not certain. Per germline, CDR1 GTSNPN and CDR2 SVGIG (reference sequence). This CDR3 has 13 residues. V shed 4 bases and J shed 1 base, with 10 bases lying between them. DNA of the CDR3: TGTGCCTGGAACAAACATCCGAACACTGAAGCTTTCTTT. Its translation is CAWNKHPNTEAFF.